This TCR beta chain was captured in a study of Ad26.COV2.S vaccination and SARS-CoV-2 variants. Data came from immunoSEQ multiplex PCR; TCRdb stores just in-frame clones and leaves some out. The sample has 350,000 to 550,000 clones; roughly 89% are singletons. General study points: Placebo recipients had lower spike-specific TCR breadth than vaccine recipients.

This clone occurred a few times. Its specificity is unknown. The CDR3 is made up of 14 amino acids. Trimming removed 0 bases at V and 5 bases at J, with 9 bases between. Germline CDR1 reads LGHDT; CDR2 reads YNNKEL (reference sequence). The treatment here: some 19 received Ad26.COV2.S at low or high dose, single or two shots; 5 received placebo; per-sample allocation not given. Sampling happened 63 days after the first vaccine or placebo injection. The study used a vaccine consisting of an Ad26 vector that expressed Wuhan-strain SARS-CoV-2 spike. The chain links TRBV3-1 (or the pseudogene TRBV3-2) to TRBJ2-3; D is uncertain. The sample here was peripheral blood, taken in a trial of Ad26.COV2.S vaccine versus placebo. This TCR was recovered from a person aged 18-65 years who received the Ad26.COV2.S COVID-19 vaccine or a placebo. The DNA for the CDR3 is TGTGCCAGCAGCCAAGATATGGTAAGAGATACGCAGTATTTT. It translates to CASSQDMVRDTQYF.